The source of this T cell receptor beta chain is a study of CD8 T cells in Susac syndrome. Random-hexamer reverse transcription was applied to about 0.45 to 1 ug RNA. Amplification of the TCR beta CDR3 was carried out by immunoSEQ multiplex PCR, which spanned a total of 54 Vbeta and 13 Jbeta segments. TCRdb re-derived calls from the immunoSEQ multiplex PCR reads in MiXCR, one entry per CDR3 protein. The data show some 150,000 distinct CDR3 sequences, less than 97% seen once. The T cells that were sequenced for TCR beta were CD8+ and CD4+ cells from blood. With regard to this clonotype: Its antigen is still unknown.

Study results and caveats: As the study acknowledged, the number of individuals in its TCR sequencing and HLA analysis was relatively small.

This CDR3 has 13 amino acids. Germline assignment: CDR1 GTSNPN and CDR2 SVGIG (reference sequence). The ends were cut back, 8 bases at V and 3 bases at J, with 17 bases in the middle. Sample: CD8+ T cells from PBMCs. V is TRBV30 and J is TRBJ2-7; weak D call: TRBD2 (6 bases). The clonotype was recovered from a human donor with multiple sclerosis. For the CDR3, the DNA is TGTGCCCTGCGAGCGGGTGGCCTCTACGAGCAGTACTTC. It encodes CALRAGGLYEQYF.